This T cell receptor beta chain was captured by sequencing in a study of T cells in Graves' hyperthyroidism and ophthalmopathy. Overall study context: Peripheral blood draws took place at initial diagnosis, ahead of any treatment.

Hyperthyroidism of Graves' type that showed no ophthalmopathy progression within 18 months was stable. Clinical symptoms, serum thyroxine, TRAb, thyroid ultrasound and orbital computed tomography informed diagnoses. RNA transcripts served as the template for amplifying TCR beta CDR3 regions. The HTBI primer set served for first-round RT-PCR of the TCR CDR3. TCRdb ran MiXCR on the multiplex PCR reads and lists one entry per CDR3 protein. The sample lists roughly 380,000 distinct CDR3 sequences; about 15% were seen once. V lost 4 bases to trimming and J lost 8 bases; unmatched junction nucleotides: 14. The CDR3 is made up of 16 amino acids. Germline CDR1 MGHRA, CDR2 YSYEKL.

This sequence was found in a woman aged 55-69 years with Graves' hyperthyroidism. Specimen: blood. J is TRBJ2-3 and V is TRBV4-1, with 8 bases fitting TRBD2. This chain's CDR3 is CASSPSVVGGVGTQYF. For the CDR3, the DNA is TGCGCCAGCAGCCCCTCTGTCGTCGGGGGGGTTGGTACGCAGTATTTT.